This is a list of T cell receptor beta chains from one sample in a study of shared clonotypes between healthy human individuals. Measured with immunoSEQ multiplex PCR; TCRdb has only the in-frame clones, and not every one. This sample has some 1.5 million clones; under 99% occur once, and the top ten carry roughly 0.45%. Sequenced material: naive CD4+ T cells sorted from blood. The receptor set was obtained from a man under 40 in good health. Both conserved end residues are part of each CDR3. D genes are given only for firm matches. The size of a clone is reported for some rows only, either as once, few or many, or as a class for expanded clones.

>TRBJ2-6|.|.|TRBV5-4
TGTGCCAGCAGCTTGGGTTCCAAACAGGGCACTGGGGCCAACGTCCTGACTTTC
CASSLGSKQGTGANVLTF
>TRBJ2-5|TRBD1|.|TRBV5-4
TGTGCCAGCAGCGCCGGACAGGGTGCAGAGACCCAGTACTTC
CASSAGQGAETQYF
>TRBJ2-1|.|.|TRBV14
TGTGCCAGCAGCCAAGAATACAATGAGCAGTTCTTC
CASSQEYNEQFF
>TRBJ1-5|TRBD1|.|TRBV10-3
TGTGCCACTGGACAGGGGGACCAGCCCCAGCATTTT
CATGQGDQPQHF
>TRBJ2-7|.|.|TRBV7-2
TGTGCCAGCAGCCTCCAACTCGATTGGGCCTACGAGCAGTACTTC
CASSLQLDWAYEQYF
>TRBJ2-1|.|.|TRBV10-2
TGCGCCAGCACTCCCTTGGTGGGAAAAAACAATGAGCAGTTCTTC
CASTPLVGKNNEQFF
>TRBJ2-1|.|.|TRBV2
TGTGCCAGCAGCGCGACTACCTACAATGAGCAGTTCTTC
CASSATTYNEQFF
>TRBJ1-1|.|.|TRBV27
TGTGCCAGCAGTTCCCGCGTGAACACTGAAGCTTTCTTT
CASSSRVNTEAFF
>TRBJ2-3|TRBD2|.|TRBV5-1
TGCGCCAGCAGCTTGACTAGCGGGATGCCCAGCGGCACAGATACGCAGTATTTT
CASSLTSGMPSGTDTQYF
>TRBJ2-1|.|.|TRBV20-1
TGCAGTGCTAGAGGGGGTAATGAGCAGTTCTTC
CSARGGNEQFF
>TRBJ2-1|TRBD1|.|TRBV5-1
TGCGCCAGCAGCCTATACCCCACCCCGACAGGGAATTTGAACAATGAGCAGTTCTTC
CASSLYPTPTGNLNNEQFF
>TRBJ2-7|.|.|TRBV28
TGTGCCAGCAGTTTAGACAGCATCCTCTACGAGCAGTACTTC
CASSLDSILYEQYF
>TRBJ2-3|TRBD2|.|TRBV6-6
TGTGCCAGCAGTTACAGGCCTAGCGGGAAGACAGATACGCAGTATTTT
CASSYRPSGKTDTQYF
>TRBJ2-7|TRBD1|.|TRBV28
TGTGCCAGCAGCCTGACAGGGGACAACTACGAGCAGTACTTC
CASSLTGDNYEQYF
>TRBJ2-1|TRBD2|once|TRBV7-9
TGTGCCAGCAGCCCCGCCTGGACTAGCATCTATGAGCAGTTCTTC
CASSPAWTSIYEQFF
>TRBJ2-1|TRBD1|.|TRBV28
TGTGCCAGCAGTTTTAGGGACAGGGCCAATGAGCAGTTCTTC
CASSFRDRANEQFF
>TRBJ2-7|TRBD1|.|TRBV6-1
TGTGCCAGCAGTGAAGTTCTTCCGGGACAGGGCTACGAGCAGTACTTC
CASSEVLPGQGYEQYF
>TRBJ2-5|TRBD1|.|TRBV5-1
TGCGCCAGCAGCTTGGACCCTACAGGGGTTCGCCAAGAGACCCAGTACTTC
CASSLDPTGVRQETQYF
>TRBJ2-2|TRBD1|.|TRBV6-5
TGTGCCAGCAGAAATCAGGGGGCGGTCACCGGGGAGCTGTTTTTT
CASRNQGAVTGELFF
>TRBJ1-1|.|.|TRBV29-1
TGCAGCGTTAGTGGGGCCGGGTTCGAAGCTTTCTTT
CSVSGAGFEAFF
>TRBJ2-3|.|once|TRBV5-4
TGTGCCAGCAGCACAAACCCAGGAAGCACAGATACGCAGTATTTT
CASSTNPGSTDTQYF
>TRBJ2-3|TRBD2|.|TRBV6-1
TGTGCCAGCAGACGGACTAGCCCAGATACGCAGTATTTT
CASRRTSPDTQYF
>TRBJ1-2|.|.|TRBV4-1
TGCGCCAGCAGCGTCTCGGGATTCTATGGCTACACCTTC
CASSVSGFYGYTF
>TRBJ1-5|TRBD1|.|TRBV6-5
TGTGCCAGCAGTTCGGACAGGGGGCTGAATCAGCCCCAGCATTTT
CASSSDRGLNQPQHF
>TRBJ2-7|TRBD2|.|TRBV7-6
TGTGCCAGCAGCTTAGGGTCTAGCGGGAGTCTAACCGAGCAGTACTTC
CASSLGSSGSLTEQYF
>TRBJ2-7|.|.|TRBV7-9
TGTGCCAGCAGCTTAGCGGAGACAGGGAGGAATTACGAGCAGTACTTC
CASSLAETGRNYEQYF
>TRBJ2-7|.|.|TRBV5-1
TGCGCCAGCAGGCCGCTTTGGGATTCCTACGAGCAGTACTTC
CASRPLWDSYEQYF
>TRBJ2-2|.|once|TRBV9
TGTGCCAGCAGCCCCACCTCCCGGGACACCTACACCGGGGAGCTGTTTTTT
CASSPTSRDTYTGELFF
>TRBJ2-3|.|.|TRBV7-9
TGTGCCAGCAGCTTCTTGGCAGGTTCCACAGATACGCAGTATTTT
CASSFLAGSTDTQYF
>TRBJ2-1|.|.|TRBV14
TGTGCCAGCAGCCAAGGGTTATCAGGGTACTACAATGAGCAGTTCTTC
CASSQGLSGYYNEQFF
>TRBJ2-3|.|.|TRBV5-6
TGTGCCAGCAGCTTGGCCGCTACGCAGTATTTT
CASSLAATQYF
>TRBJ2-1|TRBD2|.|TRBV14
TGTGCCAGCAGGCGCGGGGGCTCCTACAATGAGCAGTTCTTC
CASRRGGSYNEQFF
>TRBJ2-1|.|.|TRBV15
TGTGCCACCAGCAGAGAAAGTGGACTAATACACAATGAGCAGTTCTTC
CATSRESGLIHNEQFF
>TRBJ2-3|.|.|TRBV5-1
TGCGCCAGCAGCGCACAGGGATTCACAGATACGCAGTATTTT
CASSAQGFTDTQYF
>TRBJ2-7|.|.|TRBV29-1
TGCAGTGTTCGGGGGTCCTACGAGCAGTACTTC
CSVRGSYEQYF
>TRBJ2-5|.|.|TRBV7-9
TGTGCCAGCAGCCCCTATGCAGGGTTGGTGACCCAGTACTTC
CASSPYAGLVTQYF
>TRBJ2-3|TRBD2|.|TRBV5-1
TGCGCCAGCAGCTTGGCATCTGTAGCACTAGCGGGAGGTGGGGCAACAGATACGCAGTATTTT
CASSLASVALAGGGATDTQYF
>TRBJ2-7|.|.|TRBV7-2
TGTGCCAGCAGCTTAGCCCCCAGCCCGGGGGTCGAGCAGTACTTC
CASSLAPSPGVEQYF
>TRBJ2-3|TRBD2|.|TRBV9
TGTGCCAGCAGCACGGCCGGGACTAGCGGGAGTGATACGCAGTATTTT
CASSTAGTSGSDTQYF
>TRBJ2-1|.|.|TRBV28
TGTGCCAGCAGTTTTGTGGGCGGGGTGTACAATGAGCAGTTCTTC
CASSFVGGVYNEQFF